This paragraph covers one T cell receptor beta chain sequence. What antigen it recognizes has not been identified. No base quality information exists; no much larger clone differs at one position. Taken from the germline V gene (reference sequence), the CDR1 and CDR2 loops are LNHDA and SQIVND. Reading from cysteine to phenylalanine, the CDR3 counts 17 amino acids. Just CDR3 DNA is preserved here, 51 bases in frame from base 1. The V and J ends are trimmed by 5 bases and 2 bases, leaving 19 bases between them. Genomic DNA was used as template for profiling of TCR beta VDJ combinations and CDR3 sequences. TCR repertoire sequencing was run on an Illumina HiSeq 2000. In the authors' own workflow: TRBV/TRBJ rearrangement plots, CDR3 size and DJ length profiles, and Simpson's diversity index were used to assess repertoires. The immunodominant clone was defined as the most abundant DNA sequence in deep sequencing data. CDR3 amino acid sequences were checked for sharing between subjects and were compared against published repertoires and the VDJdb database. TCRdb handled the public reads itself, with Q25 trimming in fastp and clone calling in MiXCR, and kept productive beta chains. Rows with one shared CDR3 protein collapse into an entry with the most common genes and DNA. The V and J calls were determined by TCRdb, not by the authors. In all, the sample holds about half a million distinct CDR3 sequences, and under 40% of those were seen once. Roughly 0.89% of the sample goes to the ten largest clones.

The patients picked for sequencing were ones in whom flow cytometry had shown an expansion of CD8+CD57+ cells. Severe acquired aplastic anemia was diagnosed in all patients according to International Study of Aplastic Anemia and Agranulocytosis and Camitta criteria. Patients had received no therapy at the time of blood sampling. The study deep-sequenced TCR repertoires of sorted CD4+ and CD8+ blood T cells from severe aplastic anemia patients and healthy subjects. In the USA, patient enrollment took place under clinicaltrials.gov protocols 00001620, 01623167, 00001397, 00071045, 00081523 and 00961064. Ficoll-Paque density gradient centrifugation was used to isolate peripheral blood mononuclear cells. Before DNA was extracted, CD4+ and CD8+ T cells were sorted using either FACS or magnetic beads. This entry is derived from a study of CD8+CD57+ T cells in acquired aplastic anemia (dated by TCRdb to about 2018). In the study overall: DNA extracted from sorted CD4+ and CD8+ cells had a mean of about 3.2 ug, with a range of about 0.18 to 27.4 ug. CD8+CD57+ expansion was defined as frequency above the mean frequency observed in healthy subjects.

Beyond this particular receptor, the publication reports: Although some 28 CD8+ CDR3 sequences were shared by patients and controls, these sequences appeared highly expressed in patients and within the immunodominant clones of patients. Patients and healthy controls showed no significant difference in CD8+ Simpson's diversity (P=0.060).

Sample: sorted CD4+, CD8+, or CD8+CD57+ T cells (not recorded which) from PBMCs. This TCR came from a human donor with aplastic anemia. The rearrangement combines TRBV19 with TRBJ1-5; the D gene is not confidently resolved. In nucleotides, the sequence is TGTGCCAGTAGTGGATCGGTTCGAGGAGCGGGCAATCAGCCCCAGCATTTT. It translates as CASSGSVRGAGNQPQHF. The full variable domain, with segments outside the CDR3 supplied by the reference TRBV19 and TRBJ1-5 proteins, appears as DGGITQSPKYLFRKEGQNVTLSCEQNLNHDAMYWYRQDPGQGLRLIYYSQIVNDFQKGDIAEGYSVSREKKESFPLTVTSAQKNPTAFYLCASSGSVRGAGNQPQHFGDGTRLSIL.